A selection of T cell receptor beta chains follows, all from one sample in a study of OX40 agonist ivuxolimab in advanced cancers. This table comes from immunoSEQ multiplex PCR, and its TCRdb copy is limited to in-frame clones, with some not included. In the table there are about 43,000 clones, more than 80% of which are singletons. The source material was CD4+ or CD8+ T cells sorted from blood, sampled in a trial of the OX40 agonist ivuxolimab. All receptors come from an adult with an advanced solid tumor such as melanoma, head and neck, liver or kidney cancer. Both conserved end residues are part of each CDR3.

TRBV19,TRBJ1-3,CASRLSGFGNTIYF
TRBV9,TRBJ2-7,CASSVDGGSYEQYF
TRBV7-8,TRBJ2-5,CASSLFEGETQYF
TRBV18,TRBJ2-3,CASSPNTVTDTQYF
TRBV9,TRBJ2-3,CASSVELSGSTDTQYF
TRBV5-1,TRBJ1-4,CASSPGTGEKLFF
TRBV29-1,TRBJ1-1,CSVVMNTEAFF
TRBV19,TRBJ1-6,CASSEGWAGTSENSPLHF
TRBV6-1,TRBJ1-5,CASSAIVSNQPQHF
TRBV28,TRBJ1-1,CASSLQGVVGTEAFF
TRBV6-6,TRBJ2-3,CASSTGTDTQYF
TRBV5-4,TRBJ2-7,CASSSQGYETYEQYF
TRBV7-2,TRBJ1-6,CASSFAGTGMSPLHF
TRBV5-4,TRBJ1-1,CASSLAPENTEAFF
TRBV6-4,TRBJ2-7,CASSAPGLGDYEQYF